A selection of T cell receptor beta chains follows, all from one sample in a study of blood T cells in healthy people across ages. TCRdb used MiXCR to reprocess the 5' RACE reads, holding one entry per CDR3 protein. The repertoire includes 730,000 or so distinct CDR3 sequences, around 41% of them detected once, and around 30% sits in the top ten. The sequenced sample was blood. The receptors shown here come from a man older than 75 in good health. The CDR3 runs from the conserved cysteine through the conserved F or W. The D gene is left open where the match is weak. Clone size is stated in some rows and not others, as once, few, many or a class when expanded.

>12|TRBV25-1|.|.|TRBJ1-2
CASSQGSNGYTF
TGTGCCAGCTCCCAGGGGTCAAACGGCTACACCTTC
>15|TRBV28|.|.|TRBJ2-3
CASPPSGGGTDTQYF
TGTGCCAGCCCTCCTAGCGGAGGGGGGACAGATACGCAGTATTTT
>15|TRBV30|.|.|TRBJ2-7
CAWSTGSGFDYEQYF
TGTGCCTGGAGTACCGGTTCAGGGTTTGACTACGAGCAGTACTTC
>17|TRBV5-1|.|TRBD1|TRBJ2-1
CASSLVGTGRNYNEQFF
TGCGCCAGCAGCTTAGTCGGGACAGGGAGGAACTACAATGAGCAGTTCTTC
>15|TRBV11-2|few|TRBD2|TRBJ2-5
CASSSGLAGEETQYF
TGTGCCAGCAGCTCGGGACTAGCGGGGGAAGAGACCCAGTACTTC
>18|TRBV5-1|.|.|TRBJ2-6
CASSLGVPYSSGANGLTF
TGCGCCAGCAGCTTAGGGGTCCCCTATAGCTCTGGGGCCAACGGCCTGACTTTC
>18|TRBV24-1|.|.|TRBJ2-3
CATSDLPLGPGSGDTQYF
TGTGCCACCAGTGATTTGCCGCTGGGACCGGGCTCTGGAGATACGCAGTATTTT
>16|TRBV20-1|.|TRBD2|TRBJ2-5
CSARPLGLAGLETQYF
TGCAGTGCTAGACCCCTGGGACTAGCGGGATTGGAGACCCAGTACTTC
>16|TRBV7-9|many|.|TRBJ2-7
CASSFPGTPSGYEQYF
TGTGCCAGCAGCTTTCCGGGGACACCGAGCGGCTACGAGCAGTACTTC
>14|TRBV4-1|few|.|TRBJ1-2
CASSQVSRARGYTF
TGCGCCAGCAGCCAAGTGTCCAGGGCCAGGGGCTACACCTTC
>14|TRBV5-1|.|.|TRBJ2-7
CASSLASPPYEQYF
TGCGCCAGCAGCTTGGCGTCCCCCCCCTACGAGCAGTACTTC
>17|TRBV5-1|.|.|TRBJ2-6
CASSLLSQGTGANVLTF
TGCGCCAGCAGCTTGCTGTCCCAGGGTACTGGGGCCAACGTCCTGACTTTC
>14|TRBV28|.|TRBD1|TRBJ2-7
CASIVGTGSYEQYF
TGTGCCAGCATTGTTGGGACAGGGTCCTACGAGCAGTACTTC